Following are 6 T cell receptor beta chains from one sample sequenced in a study of radiation and T cells in renal cell carcinoma. Assay: immunoSEQ multiplex PCR; the TCRdb copy retains only in-frame clones and omits some. The repertoire consists of about 91,000 clones, with about four fifths occurring once and the leading ten covering approximately 6.4%. Described time point: baseline pretreatment blood. Treatment specified: 15 Gy SBRT to primary tumor, nephrectomy 4 weeks later. Sequences were derived from blood, sampled from a patient whose treatment included radiotherapy and nephrectomy. The receptors stem from a man between 60 and 75 years old with renal cell carcinoma.

This chain uses TRBV27 with TRBJ2-3; perhaps TRBD1 as D (5 bases). V was cut by 6 bases and J by 1 base, with 17 bases left in between. The CDR3 extends over 16 amino acids. CDR1 and CDR2 (germline): MNHEY, SMNVEV (reference sequence). The CDR3 DNA sequence: TGTGCCAGCAGGCAGGGTCGGGCGCAGCGCACAGATACGCAGTATTTT. This codes for CASRQGRAQRTDTQYF.

This clone has just a few counts. The CDR3 DNA is TGTGCCAGCGGGAATGGGGGATCGGTAGGAGGCTACACCTTC. Translation: CASGNGGSVGGYTF. V usage is TRBV2 and J usage is TRBJ1-2, with a possible D match to TRBD1 (5 bases). Germline CDR1 SNHLY, CDR2 FYNNEI. Between the trimmed V and J ends, which lost 8 bases and 8 bases, there was a span of 21 bases. The CDR3 has 14 residues.

The V and J genes are TRBV7-5 and TRBJ2-7; TRBD2 is the table's D call and was not checked against the DNA. TRBV7-5 is recorded as a pseudogene. This CDR3 region has 12 residues. The CDR3 region has the DNA TGTGTCAGAAGTTCTTATTCCTACGAGCAGTACTTC. Its protein product is CVRSSYSYEQYF.

J is TRBJ2-5 and V is TRBV27; D is unclear. The length of the CDR3 is 12 residues. The V and J ends lost 5 bases and 1 base respectively, with 5 bases between them. Germline V gene data show CDR1 as MNHEY and CDR2 as SMNVEV (reference sequence). CDR3 protein: CASSDPQETQYF. CDR3 DNA: TGTGCCAGCAGTGACCCCCAAGAGACCCAGTACTTC.

The rearrangement joins TRBV10-1 to TRBJ1-1; the D is unclear. The V end was cut by 0 bases, the J end by 1 base, with 3 bases between. Germline loops: CDR1 WNHNN, CDR2 SYGVQD (reference sequence). CDR3 size: 13 residues. CDR3 amino acids: CASSESGNTEAFF. Written as DNA, the CDR3 is TGCGCCAGCAGTGAGTCGGGGAACACTGAAGCTTTCTTT.

This clone appeared once. The J gene is TRBJ2-3, the V gene TRBV18; D is perhaps TRBD1 or TRBD2 (5 bases each). Trimming shortened V by 7 bases and J by 4 bases, and 15 bases separated the two germline ends. The CDR3 loop spans 14 amino acids. The germline V gene encodes CDR1 KGHSH and CDR2 LQKENI. This chain's CDR3 is CASWGFRRSDTQYF. The CDR3 nucleotides read TGTGCCAGCTGGGGGTTTCGCCGCTCAGATACGCAGTATTTT.